This T cell receptor beta chain was found in a study of cytomegalovirus exposure and HLA in healthy donors. Trimming at V came to 0 bases and at J to 0 bases, leaving 8 bases not matched to a gene. The germline V gene has CDR1 PRHDT and CDR2 FYEKMQ (reference sequence). The CDR3 runs 19 residues. Primers included in the PCR were 60 Vbeta and 13 Jbeta primers. Clones were read by immunoSEQ multiplex PCR, and TCRdb kept only the in-frame ones, dropping some. This table holds around 180,000 clones, 84% found once. The sequence was collected from a girl between 10 and 17 years old in good health and CMV-seropositive. V usage is TRBV13 and J usage is TRBJ2-6, with 7 bases fitting TRBD1. The sample comprised PBMCs. The CDR3 sequence is CASSLGRPGGGSGANVLTF. The CDR3 bases are TGTGCCAGCAGCTTAGGCCGGCCAGGGGGTGGCTCTGGGGCCAACGTCCTGACTTTC.